These 23 T cell receptor beta chains were all obtained from the same sample, sequenced in a study of cytomegalovirus exposure and HLA in healthy donors. 60 Vbeta and 13 Jbeta primers were used in PCR. Repertoires were generated with immunoSEQ multiplex PCR, while TCRdb's copy carries only in-frame clones and drops some. Of 99,000 or so clones in the sample, approximately 70% are singletons; the top ten hold approximately 3%. The source material was PBMCs. The receptor set was obtained from a man aged 25-40 years in good health and CMV-seronegative.

CDR3 protein: CASSLRGWTEAFF. CDR3 bases: TGTGCCAGCAGTTTGAGGGGGTGGACTGAAGCTTTCTTT. This chain connects TRBV27 to TRBJ1-1; D may be TRBD1 (6 bases). With 3 bases removed from V and 5 bases from J, the gap between germline ends came to 10 bases. Germline CDR1 and CDR2: MNHEY and SMNVEV (reference sequence). The length of the CDR3 is 13 residues.

This clone was seen just once. This rearrangement joins TRBV5-1 to TRBJ2-2, with TRBD2 identical over 11 bases. V was clipped by 3 bases and J by 6 bases; unmatched bases: 13. Germline V CDR1 and CDR2: SGHRS, YFSETQ. The CDR3 is 18 residues long. The CDR3 loop is CASSWGLADPIVAGELFF. The CDR3 coding sequence is TGCGCCAGCAGCTGGGGACTAGCGGACCCAATAGTGGCCGGGGAGCTGTTTTTT.

The chain recombines TRBV18 with TRBJ2-1; TRBD1 agrees at 8 bases. V lost 1 base to trimming and J lost 2 bases; unmatched junction nucleotides: 10. The CDR3 has 18 residues. CDR1 is KGHSH and CDR2 is LQKENI in the germline V gene. CDR3 sequence: CASSPLGQKDRAYNEQFF. As DNA, the CDR3 is TGTGCCAGCTCACCACTAGGACAGAAGGACAGGGCCTACAATGAGCAGTTCTTC.

V and J are TRBV28 and TRBJ1-1; TRBD1 agrees at 7 bases. CDR1 is MDHEN and CDR2 is SYDVKM in the germline V gene. The CDR3 length is 16 residues. V shed 1 base, J shed 1 base, and the junction held 6 bases outside the gene matches. The CDR3 spells CASSLSASGGNTEAFF. In nucleotides, the CDR3 is TGTGCCAGCAGTTTATCAGCCTCAGGGGGGAACACTGAAGCTTTCTTT.

The chain carries TRBV2 and TRBJ1-1, with D possibly matching TRBD1 (5 bases). The CDR3 has 16 residues. Deletions cut 5 bases from V and 0 bases from J, with 16 bases between. Germline V CDR1 and CDR2: SNHLY, FYNNEI. The CDR3 here is CASSSPGGGLNTEAFF. DNA of the CDR3: TGTGCCAGCAGTTCCCCCGGGGGAGGGTTGAACACTGAAGCTTTCTTT. The full variable domain, with the rest looked up from reference TRBV2 and TRBJ1-1, is EPEVTQTPSHQVTQMGQEVILRCVPISNHLYFYWYRQILGQKVEFLVSFYNNEISEKSEIFDDQFSVERPDGSNFTLKIRSTKLEDSAMYFCASSSPGGGLNTEAFFGQGTRLTVV.

This sequence joins TRBV19 and TRBJ1-2; no clear D gene. CDR3 length: 12 amino acids. Germline V lookup: CDR1 LNHDA, CDR2 SQIVND (reference sequence). With 5 bases removed from V and 3 bases from J, the gap between germline ends came to 7 bases. CDR3 DNA: TGTGCCAGTAGTCCAGATGACTATGGCTACACCTTC. Its translation: CASSPDDYGYTF.

This chain links TRBV5-1 with TRBJ2-7, with TRBD2 matching over 7 bases. This CDR3 comprises 16 residues. J lost 0 bases, V lost 6 bases, and 12 bases had no gene match. Germline loops: CDR1 SGHRS, CDR2 YFSETQ. CDR3 region: CASTRGGLTSSYEQYF. In DNA, the CDR3 is TGCGCCAGCACCCGCGGGGGACTGACTAGCTCCTACGAGCAGTACTTC.

The chain uses TRBV5-4 and TRBJ1-6; 7 bases fit TRBD1. The V segment lost 6 bases and the J segment 8 bases; nucleotides outside the gene matches: 8. The CDR3 spans 14 residues. Germline V gene lookup returns CDR1 SGHNT and CDR2 YYREEE (reference sequence). Here the CDR3 reads CASTPGTEDSPLHF. CDR3 sequence (DNA): TGTGCCAGCACCCCCGGGACAGAAGATTCACCCCTCCACTTT.

This CDR3 reads CASKEGTGKGYTF. As DNA, the CDR3 is TGTGCCAGCAAAGAAGGGACAGGGAAGGGCTACACCTTC. The V and J genes are TRBV6-5 and TRBJ1-2, with TRBD1 matching over 9 bases. The J segment lost 8 bases and the V segment lost 7 bases, leaving 8 bases of the junction unmatched. In germline, CDR1 is MNHEY, CDR2 SVGAGI. This CDR3 region has 13 residues.

The rearrangement joins TRBV5-5 to TRBJ1-2, with TRBD1 matching 7 bases. CDR1 SGHKS and CDR2 YYEKEE come from the germline V gene (reference sequence). After removal of 5 bases from V and 2 bases from J, the junction contained 3 bases not matched to a gene. This CDR3 region has 13 residues. In DNA form, the CDR3 reads TGTGCCAGCAGGCGGGACAGCAACTATGGCTACACCTTC. This gives the protein CASRRDSNYGYTF.

The V call is TRBV6-5, the J call TRBJ2-7; 12 bases match TRBD1. J gave up 9 bases and V 5 bases, and 11 bases lay outside the gene matches. The CDR3 is 15 amino acids. The V gene's germline CDR1 is MNHEY and CDR2 SVGAGI. In nucleotides, the CDR3 is TGTGCCAGCAGTGTAGGCCGGGACAGGGGGCGGGGGCAGTACTTC. Translation: CASSVGRDRGRGQYF.

J is TRBJ2-7 and V is TRBV7-2; D is uncertain. V lost 5 bases, J lost 2 bases, and 13 bases lay in between. Germline V gene data show CDR1 as SGHTA and CDR2 as FQGNSA. The length of the CDR3 is 14 residues. The CDR3, as DNA: TGTGCCAGCAGCCGCCCGAGTGGAGCCTACGAGCAGTACTTC. Protein product: CASSRPSGAYEQYF.

V usage is TRBV7-9 and J usage is TRBJ2-5; 8 nucleotides agree with TRBD1. The CDR3 consists of 14 residues. Unmatched junction bases numbered 7, after V lost 5 bases and J lost 5 bases. Per the germline V gene, CDR1 is SEHNR and CDR2 is FQNEAQ (reference sequence). CDR3 bases: TGTGCCAGCAGCCTCGGGACAGGTTTTGAGACCCAGTACTTC. Its protein product is CASSLGTGFETQYF.

The chain joins TRBV11-2 to TRBJ1-1; TRBD1 agrees at 9 bases. CDR1 and CDR2 from the germline V gene are SGHAT and FQNNGV. This CDR3 spans 14 amino acids. The V segment lost 6 bases and the J segment 7 bases; nucleotides outside the gene matches: 9. The CDR3 region is CASSQTRDRVEAFF. CDR3 DNA sequence: TGTGCCAGCAGTCAAACCCGGGACAGGGTTGAAGCTTTCTTT.

About this clone: One junction end disagrees with the germline gene, perhaps due to a read error. The V gene is TRBV7-9, the J gene TRBJ2-7, with D possibly matching TRBD1 (6 bases). Germline V gives CDR1 SEHNR, CDR2 FQNEAQ (reference sequence). The CDR3 extends over 12 amino acids. Here the CDR3 reads CSSSRQEYEQYF. In DNA, the CDR3 is TGTTCCAGCAGCCGACAGGAATACGAGCAGTACTTC. Filled out from reference TRBV7-9 and TRBJ2-7, the complete variable domain reads DTGVSQNPRHKITKRGQNVTFRCDPISEHNRLYWYRQTLGQGPEFLTYFQNEAQLEKSRLLSDRFSAERPKGSFSTLEIQRTEQGDSAMYLCSSSRQEYEQYFGPGTRLTVT.

The chain combines TRBV20-1 with TRBJ1-6; unclear D gene. Trimming removed 2 bases at V and 8 bases at J, with 4 bases between. Germline V gene lookup returns CDR1 DFQATT and CDR2 SNEGSKA (reference sequence). CDR3 length: 11 amino acids. CDR3 sequence: CSARYDSPLHF. CDR3 nucleotide sequence: TGCAGTGCTAGATATGATTCACCCCTCCACTTT.

The rearrangement uses TRBV6-1 and TRBJ1-1; no clear D. This CDR3 has 16 residues. The V end lost 3 bases, the J end lost 3 bases, and 17 bases lay between the germline ends. Germline assignment: CDR1 MNHNS and CDR2 SASEGT. The CDR3 reads CASSDIHRSSDTEAFF. CDR3 DNA: TGTGCCAGCAGTGATATTCATAGGAGTTCGGACACTGAAGCTTTCTTT.

A note on this clone: Other DNA variants within this sample encode the same CDR3. The chain employs TRBV4-3 and TRBJ1-2, with D unresolved. Deletions cut 2 bases from V and 2 bases from J, with 12 bases between. This CDR3 is 15 amino acids long. Germline V gene data show CDR1 as LGHNA and CDR2 as YSLEER. The DNA of the CDR3 is TGCGCCAGCAGCCAATCGCGAGCAGGCAACTATGGCTACACCTTC. Translation: CASSQSRAGNYGYTF.

CDR3 loop: CASDAPDRQGVSSYNEQFF. The CDR3 nucleotides read TGTGCCAGCGACGCCCCGGACAGGCAAGGGGTTAGCTCCTACAATGAGCAGTTCTTC. The chain combines TRBV7-9 with TRBJ2-1; 7 bases are a match to TRBD1. The CDR3 is made up of 19 amino acids. Looked up from germline, CDR1 is SEHNR and CDR2 is FQNEAQ (reference sequence). Losses at the gene ends were 8 bases for V and 0 bases for J; bases not matched to a gene: 19.

The rearrangement uses TRBV29-1 and TRBJ2-1; the D is unclear. V was clipped by 7 bases and J by 0 bases, with 13 bases between them. The CDR3 extends over 14 amino acids. Looked up from germline, CDR1 is SQVTM and CDR2 is ANQGSEA. The CDR3, as DNA: TGCAGCGCCCCGCGTAAACGCTCCTACAATGAGCAGTTCTTC. Translation gives CSAPRKRSYNEQFF.

This clone was seen a single time. The chain employs TRBV19 and TRBJ2-1; TRBD1 matches at 8 bases. Germline assignment: CDR1 LNHDA and CDR2 SQIVND (reference sequence). This CDR3 comprises 17 residues. Trimming at V came to 5 bases and at J to 6 bases, leaving 15 bases not matched to a gene. CDR3 sequence reads: CASSLSLRGLFSNEQFF. In DNA form, the CDR3 reads TGTGCCAGTAGTCTCAGCCTCAGGGGGCTATTCTCCAATGAGCAGTTCTTC.

V gene TRBV6-6 combines with J gene TRBJ2-1, with D possibly being TRBD1 (6 bases). Trimming took off 5 bases at V and 10 bases at J, with 12 bases between the two ends. This CDR3 region has 12 residues. Germline assignment: CDR1 MNHNY and CDR2 SVGAGI (reference sequence). The CDR3 DNA sequence: TGTGCCAGCAGTAATACAGGGTCGGAGCAGTTCTTC. Amino acid sequence: CASSNTGSEQFF.

This chain links TRBV4-2 with TRBJ2-7, with a tentative D call TRBD2 (5 bases). The CDR3 is 14 residues long. The V end was cut by 0 bases, the J end by 6 bases, with 12 bases between. Germline V gene data show CDR1 as LGHNA and CDR2 as YNFKEQ. The CDR3: CASSQDFPAGEQYF. DNA of the CDR3: TGTGCCAGCAGCCAAGATTTTCCGGCGGGCGAGCAGTACTTC.